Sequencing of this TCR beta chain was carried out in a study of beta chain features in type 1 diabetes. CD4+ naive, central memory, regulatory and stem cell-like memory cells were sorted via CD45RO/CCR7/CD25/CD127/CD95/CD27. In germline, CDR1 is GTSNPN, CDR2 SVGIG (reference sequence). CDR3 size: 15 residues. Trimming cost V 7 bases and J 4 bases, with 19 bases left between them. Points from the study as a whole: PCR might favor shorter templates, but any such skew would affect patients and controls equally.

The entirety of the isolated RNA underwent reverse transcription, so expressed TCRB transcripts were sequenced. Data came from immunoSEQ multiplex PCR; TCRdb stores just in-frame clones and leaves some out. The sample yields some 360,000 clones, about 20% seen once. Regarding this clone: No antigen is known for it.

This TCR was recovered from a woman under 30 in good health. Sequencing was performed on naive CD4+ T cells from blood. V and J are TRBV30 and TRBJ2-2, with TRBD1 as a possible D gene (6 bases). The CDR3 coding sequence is TGTGCCTACTCGCCGGGACAACACTTCACCGGGGAGCTGTTTTTT. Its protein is CAYSPGQHFTGELFF.